Below, 2 T cell receptor beta chains from the same sample are listed, as sequenced in a study of T cells in Graves' hyperthyroidism and ophthalmopathy. The source material, RNA transcripts, was used to amplify TCR beta CDR3 regions. First-round RT-PCR of the TCR CDR3 relied on the HTBI primer set. A single record per CDR3 protein comes from TCRdb applying MiXCR to the multiplex PCR reads. The table shows approximately 480,000 distinct CDR3 sequences, with about a fifth occurring only once. Material: blood. These receptors originate from a man aged 18 to 30 with Graves' hyperthyroidism.

On this clonotype: A much larger clone lies one base from this, so it may be a read error. This chain links TRBV28 with TRBJ1-1, with D uncertain. Germline-derived CDR1 and CDR2 are MDHEN and SYDVKM. The CDR3 covers 14 residues. Trimming shortened V by 1 base and J by 10 bases, and 16 bases separated the two germline ends. The DNA for the CDR3 is TGTGCCAGCAGTTTATCCCCGTGCCCCCGGACAGCTTTCTTT. Protein product: CASSLSPCPRTAFF.

This clonotype was observed a handful of times. This chain connects TRBV6-1 to TRBJ1-6; possible D gene TRBD1, 6 bases. This CDR3 has 15 residues. Per the germline V gene, CDR1 is MNHNS and CDR2 is SASEGT. V lost 2 bases to trimming and J lost 10 bases, with 15 bases between them. CDR3 amino acids: CASSEIAGGRSPLHF. The DNA for the CDR3 is TGTGCCAGCAGTGAAATAGCGGGGGGCAGATCACCCCTCCACTTT.